These 10 T cell receptor beta chains were all obtained from the same sample, sequenced in a study of shared clonotypes between healthy human individuals. The repertoire was sequenced with immunoSEQ multiplex PCR; TCRdb's copy has only in-frame clones and lacks some. Of about 2 million clones listed, less than 95% are singletons. CD8 cells regarded as naive lacked CD45RO, were positively chosen for CCR7, and omitted terminally differentiated effector memory CD45RA+ cells. The sequencing input was naive CD8+ T cells sorted from blood. The source of these receptors is a man aged 18 to 35 in good health.

The chain recombines TRBV5-8 with TRBJ1-2, with 7 bases aligning to TRBD1. The CDR3 sequence is 16 residues long. Germline V gene lookup returns CDR1 SGHTS and CDR2 YDEGEE. Unmatched junction bases numbered 5, after V lost 0 bases and J lost 0 bases. DNA of the CDR3: TGTGCCAGCAGCTTGGGTGGGACAGATACTAACTATGGCTACACCTTC. The encoded protein is CASSLGGTDTNYGYTF. The whole variable domain, remainder taken from reference TRBV5-8 and TRBJ1-2, is EAGVTQSPTHLIKTRGQQATLRCSPISGHTSVYWYQQALGLGLQFLLWYDEGEERNRGNFPPRFSGRQFPNYSSELNVNALELEDSALYLCASSLGGTDTNYGYTFGSGTRLTVV.

This sequence joins TRBV6-5 and TRBJ2-7, with D possibly matching TRBD1 (6 bases). The V gene's germline CDR1 is MNHEY and CDR2 SVGAGI. The CDR3 length is 14 residues. The V end lost 1 base, the J end lost 3 bases, and 10 bases lay between the germline ends. CDR3 sequence (DNA): TGTGCCAGCAGTTACTTTTCGGACAGCTACGAGCAGTACTTC. It specifies CASSYFSDSYEQYF.

This chain joins TRBV27 and TRBJ2-7; the D gene could be TRBD1 or TRBD2 (5 bases each). The V end was cut by 11 bases, the J end by 1 base, with 18 bases between. CDR1 and CDR2 (germline): MNHEY, SMNVEV (reference sequence). The CDR3 is 14 amino acids. The CDR3, as DNA: TGTGCCGCCCGTACGAGGGGCAGTTCCTACGAGCAGTACTTC. It is translated as CAARTRGSSYEQYF.

The chain joins TRBV29-1 to TRBJ1-2; no clear D gene. This CDR3 is 11 amino acids long. Germline CDR1 reads SQVTM; CDR2 reads ANQGSEA. The V end was cut by 1 base, the J end by 8 bases, with 8 bases between. The CDR3 here is CSVEAVGGYTF. For the CDR3, the DNA is TGCAGCGTTGAAGCCGTTGGGGGCTACACCTTC.

This clone was observed a handful of times. Here the CDR3 DNA reads TGCGCCAGCAGCTTGGTGCCTCAACCCAATGAGCAGTTCTTC. It codes for CASSLVPQPNEQFF. V gene TRBV5-1 combines with J gene TRBJ2-1; D not certain. CDR1 is SGHRS, CDR2 YFSETQ, per germline. Trimming stripped 0 bases from V and 6 bases from J, with 10 bases between. The CDR3 consists of 14 residues. The whole variable domain, filled in from reference TRBV5-1 and TRBJ2-1, reads KAGVTQTPRYLIKTRGQQVTLSCSPISGHRSVSWYQQTPGQGLQFLFEYFSETQRNKGNFPGRFSGRQFSNSRSEMNVSTLELGDSALYLCASSLVPQPNEQFFGPGTRLTVL.

This chain connects TRBV6-5 to TRBJ2-7, with a possible D match to TRBD2 (6 bases). Germline CDR1 is MNHEY and CDR2 is SVGAGI. The germline V and J ends were trimmed by 5 bases and 2 bases, with 7 bases remaining between them. CDR3 size: 12 residues. CDR3 amino acids: CASSGGTYEQYF. The CDR3 DNA sequence: TGTGCCAGCAGTGGGGGGACCTACGAGCAGTACTTC.

The chain uses TRBV18 and TRBJ1-1, with 7 bases lining up with TRBD1. The CDR3 is 16 residues long. Germline assignment: CDR1 KGHSH and CDR2 LQKENI. The J segment lost 0 bases and the V segment lost 0 bases, leaving 4 bases of the junction unmatched. The CDR3 coding sequence is TGTGCCAGCTCACCACCCAGGGGGATTATGAACACTGAAGCTTTCTTT. Protein product: CASSPPRGIMNTEAFF.

This clone has more than one count but fewer than ten. The same CDR3 can be traced to other DNA sequences in this sample. The chain combines TRBV6-6 with TRBJ2-7; D tentatively fits TRBD1 or TRBD2 (5 bases each). V lost 0 bases and J 2 bases, leaving 8 bases between the germline ends. Per germline, CDR1 MNHNY and CDR2 SVGAGI (reference sequence). This CDR3 has 14 residues. In DNA form, the CDR3 reads TGTGCCAGCAGTTACTCGGGACCCACCTACGAGCAGTACTTC. Protein product: CASSYSGPTYEQYF.

This sequence joins TRBV2 and TRBJ1-2, with TRBD1 matching 9 bases. Trimming removed 1 base from V and 3 bases from J; junction bases left unmatched: 9. The CDR3 is 17 residues long. Germline CDR1 SNHLY, CDR2 FYNNEI. This CDR3 is CASSEVQPGQGHYGYTF. The CDR3 DNA reads TGTGCCAGCAGTGAAGTTCAACCGGGACAGGGCCACTATGGCTACACCTTC.

The chain carries TRBV4-1 and TRBJ2-4; tentative D call: TRBD1 (5 bases). V dropped 4 bases and J dropped 8 bases, with 21 bases sitting between them. The CDR3 has 16 amino acids. Germline CDR1 and CDR2: MGHRA and YSYEKL. For the CDR3, the DNA is TGCGCCAGCAGCCCTCGAGACTCAAGGGGCATATACATTCAGTACTTC. This gives the protein CASSPRDSRGIYIQYF.